This is a list of T cell receptor beta chains from one sample in a study of shared clonotypes between healthy human individuals. Libraries were prepared by immunoSEQ multiplex PCR; TCRdb keeps only in-frame clonotypes and omits some of them. The data contain more than 2 million clones, approximately 92% of them singletons. The sample was naive CD8+ T cells from PBMCs. Receptors originate from a man aged 18-30 years in good health. Some clones in this sample may be carry-over from other donors' samples. CDR3s include the opening cysteine and the closing phenylalanine or tryptophan. D genes are given only for firm matches. Where a row states a size, it is once, few, many or the class of an expanded clone; other rows omit it.

cdr3_length | clone_size | j_call | d_call | v_call | cdr3_nt | cdr3_aa
14 | NA | TRBJ2-5 | NA | TRBV11-2 | TGTGCCAGCAGCTTAGTAGGGGCCCAAGAGACCCAGTACTTC | CASSLVGAQETQYF
15 | NA | TRBJ1-1 | NA | TRBV27 | TGTGCCAGCAGTTTATCTCAGGGAGTCGGCTCTGAAGCTTTCTTT | CASSLSQGVGSEAFF
12 | NA | TRBJ2-5 | NA | TRBV6-1 | TGTGCCACGAGGACTGCGGCGAAGACCCAGTACTTC | CATRTAAKTQYF
12 | NA | TRBJ2-1 | TRBD1 | TRBV5-1 | TGCGCCAGCAGCTGGGGGACAGATGAGCAGTTCTTC | CASSWGTDEQFF
16 | NA | TRBJ2-5 | TRBD1 | TRBV6-1 | TGTGCCAGCAGTGATTTGGGACAGGGTGTCCAAGAGACCCAGTACTTC | CASSDLGQGVQETQYF
16 | NA | TRBJ1-2 | TRBD1 | TRBV27 | TGTGCCAGCAGTAATAGAGGACGAACAGGGGAGGAAGGCTACACCTTC | CASSNRGRTGEEGYTF
13 | NA | TRBJ2-7 | NA | TRBV4-1 | TGCGCCAGCAGCCCGTGGGTTTCCTACGAGCAGTACTTC | CASSPWVSYEQYF
19 | NA | TRBJ2-3 | TRBD2 | TRBV27 | TGTGCCAGCAGCCCAAGTCGCGGGGGGCTTAGGGGGAACACAGATACGCAGTATTTT | CASSPSRGGLRGNTDTQYF
13 | few | TRBJ2-7 | TRBD1 | TRBV7-3 | TGTGCCAGCAGCTTAACTGGGACAGGCGAGCAGTACTTC | CASSLTGTGEQYF
20 | NA | TRBJ1-5 | TRBD1 | TRBV19 | TGTGCCAGTAGTATGGAGACAGGGCTTGGGGCGGTTTATAGCAATCAGCCCCAGCATTTT | CASSMETGLGAVYSNQPQHF
13 | NA | TRBJ2-1 | NA | TRBV5-1 | TGCGCCAGCAGCGGCGTGGGTGTGGATGAGCAGTTCTTC | CASSGVGVDEQFF
16 | NA | TRBJ1-1 | TRBD1 | TRBV28 | TGTGCCAGCAGAATACGGACAGGGTTGACGAACACTGAAGCTTTCTTT | CASRIRTGLTNTEAFF
16 | NA | TRBJ2-7 | TRBD1 | TRBV6-1 | TGTGCCAGCAGTGATTTGACAGGGGAGGTTTTCTGGTCGCAGTACTTC | CASSDLTGEVFWSQYF
16 | NA | TRBJ2-1 | TRBD2 | TRBV7-2 | TGTGCCAGCAGCTTAGGGCTAGCGGCTTCCTACAATGAGCAGTTCTTC | CASSLGLAASYNEQFF
19 | NA | TRBJ2-3 | TRBD2 | TRBV28 | TGTGCCAGCAGAAGGGACCCTTCCCGGACTAGATACGGCACAGATACGCAGTATTTT | CASRRDPSRTRYGTDTQYF
13 | NA | TRBJ2-3 | NA | TRBV9 | TGTGCCAGCAGCGTAGACTTCACAGATACGCAGTATTTT | CASSVDFTDTQYF
14 | NA | TRBJ2-7 | NA | TRBV7-3 | TGTGCCAGCAGCTTAGCTGGGACGGCCCACGAGCAGTACTTC | CASSLAGTAHEQYF
15 | NA | TRBJ1-2 | NA | TRBV19 | TGTGCCAGTAGTCTTCTTCCCGAGGGTACCTATGGCTACACCTTC | CASSLLPEGTYGYTF
15 | NA | TRBJ2-1 | NA | TRBV27 | TGTGCCAGCAGTTTCGGCGGAGGGGTCTTGGATGAGCAGTTCTTC | CASSFGGGVLDEQFF
11 | NA | TRBJ2-7 | NA | TRBV27 | TGTGCCACCAAACAGGGCTACGAGCAGTACTTC | CATKQGYEQYF
15 | NA | TRBJ1-3 | NA | TRBV7-7 | TGTGCCAGCAGCTTAGAGGCTAGTTCTGGAAACACCATATATTTT | CASSLEASSGNTIYF
15 | NA | TRBJ1-3 | NA | TRBV4-2 | TGTGCCAGCAGCCAAGACCGAGGCGTGGGGGACACCATATATTTT | CASSQDRGVGDTIYF
12 | few | TRBJ1-1 | NA | TRBV9 | TGTGCCAGCAGCGTAGAGGGACGTGAAGCTTTCTTT | CASSVEGREAFF
15 | NA | TRBJ2-4 | NA | TRBV9 | TGTGCCAGCAGCGTAGGTGGTAGCGGCAAAAACATTCAGTACTTC | CASSVGGSGKNIQYF
13 | NA | TRBJ1-5 | NA | TRBV6-5 | TGTGCCAGCAGTCTGTCTAGGGTTCAGCCCCAGCATTTT | CASSLSRVQPQHF
11 | NA | TRBJ2-7 | NA | TRBV6-6 | TGTGCCAGCAGTTACTCAGCCGAGCAGTACTTC | CASSYSAEQYF
16 | NA | TRBJ1-1 | NA | TRBV27 | TGTGCCAGCAGTTTAGGAGGGTCTAGCCCACGGCCTGAAGCTTTCTTT | CASSLGGSSPRPEAFF
10 | NA | TRBJ1-6 | NA | TRBV29-1 | TGCAGCGTTGACTGTTCACCCCTCCACTTT | CSVDCSPLHF
15 | NA | TRBJ2-7 | TRBD1 | TRBV2 | TGTGCCAGCAGGAAAGGGACAGGGCTCACCTACGAGCAGTACTTC | CASRKGTGLTYEQYF
16 | NA | TRBJ2-7 | TRBD2 | TRBV19 | TGTGCCAGTAGCGAAGGACTAGCGGTGAGGCACTACGAGCAGTACTTC | CASSEGLAVRHYEQYF
13 | NA | TRBJ2-7 | NA | TRBV5-7 | TGTGCCAGCAGCCCGACGGGATCCTACGAGCAGTACTTC | CASSPTGSYEQYF
17 | NA | TRBJ2-7 | TRBD1 | TRBV5-1 | TGCGCCAGCAGCTTCCCTCCACAGGGGGCGAGGGTCCACGAGCAGTACTTC | CASSFPPQGARVHEQYF
14 | NA | TRBJ1-2 | NA | TRBV5-4 | TGTGCCAGCAGTCCTAGGGGGGGTCTGATGAGCTACACCTTC | CASSPRGGLMSYTF
15 | NA | TRBJ1-4 | NA | TRBV4-3 | TGCGCCAGCAGCCAAGATGACCTAAGGGAGGAAAAACTGTTTTTT | CASSQDDLREEKLFF
14 | NA | TRBJ2-7 | NA | TRBV5-1 | TGCGCCAGCAGCTTGACAGGGACCACCTACGAGCAGTACTTC | CASSLTGTTYEQYF
12 | NA | TRBJ1-2 | NA | TRBV2 | TGTGCCAGCAGGCCCATTGGGGGCAGCTACACCTTC | CASRPIGGSYTF
14 | NA | TRBJ2-7 | NA | TRBV2 | TGTGCCAGCAGGTCAGGGGTCACGGGGTACGAGCAGTACTTC | CASRSGVTGYEQYF
13 | NA | TRBJ2-2 | NA | TRBV6-6 | TGTGCCAGCAGGGACCACAGCACCGGGGAGCTGTTTTTT | CASRDHSTGELFF
16 | NA | TRBJ2-4 | NA | TRBV27 | TGTGCCAGCAGTCTGGGACTTCCTTTAGCCAAAAACATTCAGTACTTC | CASSLGLPLAKNIQYF
14 | NA | TRBJ2-1 | NA | TRBV21-1 | TGTGCCAGCAGCAAAGCAATTCTGGGGATTGAGCAGTTCTTC | CASSKAILGIEQFF
14 | NA | TRBJ1-1 | TRBD1 | TRBV27 | TGTGCCAGCAGTTTAACAAAGACAGGGACTGAAGCTTTCTTT | CASSLTKTGTEAFF
12 | NA | TRBJ1-5 | NA | TRBV28 | TGTGCCAGCAGTTTAATTGGGAGGCCCCAGCATTTT | CASSLIGRPQHF